This T cell receptor (beta chain) was sequenced in a study of cytomegalovirus exposure and HLA in healthy donors. This clone was seen only once. The CDR3 sequence is 14 residues long. Germline lookup yields CDR1 SEHNR and CDR2 FQNEAQ (reference sequence). The V end lost 7 bases, the J end lost 2 bases, and 12 bases lay between the germline ends. PCR amplification relied on 60 Vbeta primers (plus 13 Jbeta primers). Original handling: The authors later counted around 80 million unique TCR beta chains, around 9.9 million of them shared. Only in-frame clones appear in the TCRdb table, and some are missing; sequencing was by immunoSEQ multiplex PCR. That table gives V, J and clone size, and the DNA gave D and trimming. The sample includes approximately 160,000 clones, approximately 80% of them seen just once.

The chain recombines TRBV7-9 with TRBJ2-1, with D possibly TRBD2 on 5 matching bases. Sequences were obtained from PBMCs. The clonotype was recovered from a man between 18 and 35 years old in good health and CMV-seronegative. The chain's CDR3 is CASNPAAAYNEQFF. The CDR3 bases are TGTGCCAGCAACCCAGCGGCAGCCTACAATGAGCAGTTCTTC.